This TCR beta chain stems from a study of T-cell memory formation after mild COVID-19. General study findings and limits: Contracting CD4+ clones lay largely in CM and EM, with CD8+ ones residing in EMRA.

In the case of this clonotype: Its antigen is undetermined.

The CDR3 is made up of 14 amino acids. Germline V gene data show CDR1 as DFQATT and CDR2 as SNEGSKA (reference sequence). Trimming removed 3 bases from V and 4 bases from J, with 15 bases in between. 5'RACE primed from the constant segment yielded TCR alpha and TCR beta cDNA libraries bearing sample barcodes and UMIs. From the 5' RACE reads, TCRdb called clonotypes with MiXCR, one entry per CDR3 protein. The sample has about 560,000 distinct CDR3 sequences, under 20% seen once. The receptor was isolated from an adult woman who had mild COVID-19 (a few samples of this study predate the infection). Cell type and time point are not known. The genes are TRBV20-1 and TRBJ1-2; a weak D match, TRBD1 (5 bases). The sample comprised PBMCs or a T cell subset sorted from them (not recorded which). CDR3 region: CSARDPLGPYGYTF. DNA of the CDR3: TGCAGTGCTAGGGACCCCCTGGGGCCCTATGGCTACACCTTC.